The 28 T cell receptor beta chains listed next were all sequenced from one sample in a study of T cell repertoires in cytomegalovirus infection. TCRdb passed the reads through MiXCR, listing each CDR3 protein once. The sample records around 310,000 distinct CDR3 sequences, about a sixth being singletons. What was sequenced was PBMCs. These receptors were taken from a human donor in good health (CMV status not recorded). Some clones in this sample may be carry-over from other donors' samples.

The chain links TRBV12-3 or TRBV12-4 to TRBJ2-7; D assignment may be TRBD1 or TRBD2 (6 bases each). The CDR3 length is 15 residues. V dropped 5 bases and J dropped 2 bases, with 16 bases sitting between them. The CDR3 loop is CASSPWGDIPYEQYF. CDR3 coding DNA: TGTGCCAGCAGTCCTTGGGGGGACATTCCCTACGAGCAGTACTTC.

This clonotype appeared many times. For the CDR3, the DNA is TGTGCCAGCAGCTTAGCGCCGGACAGGCCGAGAACCGGGGAGCTGTTTTTT. It specifies CASSLAPDRPRTGELFF. This chain joins TRBV7-2 and TRBJ2-2, with TRBD1 identical over 7 bases. The junction had 9 bases not matched to a gene; V was cut back by 0 bases and J by 5 bases. From germline, CDR1 is SGHTA and CDR2 FQGNSA. This CDR3 is built from 17 residues.

DNA for the CDR3: TGTGCCAGCAGTTACCCACCCGACAGGGGACGGAACACTGAAGCTTTCTTT. Residues: CASSYPPDRGRNTEAFF. The chain employs TRBV6-2 or TRBV6-3 and TRBJ1-1, with TRBD1 matching over 8 bases. The CDR3 length is 17 residues. Per germline, CDR1 MNHEY and CDR2 SVGEGT. V lost 2 bases and J lost 1; bases outside the gene matches: 9.

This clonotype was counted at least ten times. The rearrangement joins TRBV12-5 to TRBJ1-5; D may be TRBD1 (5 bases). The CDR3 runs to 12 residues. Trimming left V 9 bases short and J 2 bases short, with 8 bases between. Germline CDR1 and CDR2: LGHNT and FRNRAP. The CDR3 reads CARGGGNQPQHF. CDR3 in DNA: TGTGCTAGGGGGGGGGGCAATCAGCCCCAGCATTTT.

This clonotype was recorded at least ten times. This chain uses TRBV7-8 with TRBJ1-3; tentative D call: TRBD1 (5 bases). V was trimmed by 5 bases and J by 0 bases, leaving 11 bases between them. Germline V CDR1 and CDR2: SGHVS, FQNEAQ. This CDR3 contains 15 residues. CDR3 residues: CASSRGRNSGNTIYF. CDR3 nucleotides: TGTGCCAGCAGCCGGGGACGGAACTCTGGAAACACCATATATTTT.

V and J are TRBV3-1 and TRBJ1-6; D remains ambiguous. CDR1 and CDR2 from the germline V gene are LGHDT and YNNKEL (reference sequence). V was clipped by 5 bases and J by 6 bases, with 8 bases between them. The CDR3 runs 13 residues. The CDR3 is CASSTAINSPLHF. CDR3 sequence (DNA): TGTGCCAGCAGCACCGCCATTAATTCACCCCTCCACTTT.

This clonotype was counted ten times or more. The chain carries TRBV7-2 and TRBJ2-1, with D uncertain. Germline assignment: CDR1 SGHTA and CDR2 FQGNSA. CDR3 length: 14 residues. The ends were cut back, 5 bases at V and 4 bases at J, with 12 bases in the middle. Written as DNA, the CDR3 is TGTGCCAGCAGCATTACCGCCGGATACAATGAGCAGTTCTTC. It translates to CASSITAGYNEQFF.

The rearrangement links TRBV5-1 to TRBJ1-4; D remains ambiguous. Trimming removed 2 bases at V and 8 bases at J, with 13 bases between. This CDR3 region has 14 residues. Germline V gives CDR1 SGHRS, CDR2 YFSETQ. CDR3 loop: CASSLLPSGEKLFF. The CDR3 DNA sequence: TGCGCCAGCAGCTTACTTCCGTCGGGGGAAAAACTGTTTTTT.

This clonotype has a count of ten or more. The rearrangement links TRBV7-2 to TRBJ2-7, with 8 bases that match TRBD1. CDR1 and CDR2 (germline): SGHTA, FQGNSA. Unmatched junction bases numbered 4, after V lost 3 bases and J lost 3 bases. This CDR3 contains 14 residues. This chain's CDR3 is CASSFGQGNYEQYF. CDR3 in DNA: TGTGCCAGCAGCTTTGGACAGGGAAACTACGAGCAGTACTTC.

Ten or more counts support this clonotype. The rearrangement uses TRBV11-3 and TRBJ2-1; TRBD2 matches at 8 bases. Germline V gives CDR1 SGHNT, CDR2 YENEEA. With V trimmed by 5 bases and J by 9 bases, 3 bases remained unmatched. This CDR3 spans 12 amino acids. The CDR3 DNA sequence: TGTGCCAGCAGCCCTACTAGCGGTGAGCAGTTCTTC. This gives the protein CASSPTSGEQFF.

This CDR3 reads CASSYSSSSNTGELFF. The CDR3 nucleotides read TGTGCCAGCAGTTACTCGAGTTCTTCGAACACCGGGGAGCTGTTTTTT. V usage is TRBV6-6 and J usage is TRBJ2-2, with no clear D. Germline CDR1 reads MNHNY; CDR2 reads SVGAGI (reference sequence). Trimming took 0 bases from V and 0 from J, leaving 8 bases between them. This CDR3 spans 16 amino acids.

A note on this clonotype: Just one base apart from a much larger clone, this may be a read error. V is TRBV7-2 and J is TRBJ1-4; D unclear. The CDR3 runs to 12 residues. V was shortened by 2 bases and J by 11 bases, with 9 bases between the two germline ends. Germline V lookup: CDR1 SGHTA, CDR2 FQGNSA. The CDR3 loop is CASSLIGDKLFF. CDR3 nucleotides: TGTGCCAGCAGCTTAATAGGAGACAAACTGTTTTTT.

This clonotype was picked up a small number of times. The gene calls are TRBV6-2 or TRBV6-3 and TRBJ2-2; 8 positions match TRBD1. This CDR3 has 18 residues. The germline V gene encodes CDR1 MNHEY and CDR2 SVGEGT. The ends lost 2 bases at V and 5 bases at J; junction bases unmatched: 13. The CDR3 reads CASSYPPQGAFRTGELFF. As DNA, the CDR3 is TGTGCCAGCAGTTACCCCCCGCAGGGGGCATTTCGGACCGGGGAGCTGTTTTTT.

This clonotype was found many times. This CDR3 reads CASSLTSGMAGNTIYF. The CDR3, as DNA: TGTGCCAGCAGCTTAACCTCTGGGATGGCTGGAAACACCATATATTTT. The gene calls are TRBV7-2 and TRBJ1-3; D call uncertain. The germline V gene has CDR1 SGHTA and CDR2 FQGNSA. The CDR3 runs to 16 residues. Trimming stripped 2 bases from V and 2 bases from J, with 13 bases between.

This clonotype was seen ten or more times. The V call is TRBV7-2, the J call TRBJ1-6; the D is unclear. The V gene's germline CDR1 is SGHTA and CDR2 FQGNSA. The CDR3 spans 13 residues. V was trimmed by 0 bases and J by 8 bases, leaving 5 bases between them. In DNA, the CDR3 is TGTGCCAGCAGCTTAGCGAGGGATTCACCCCTCCACTTT. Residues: CASSLARDSPLHF.

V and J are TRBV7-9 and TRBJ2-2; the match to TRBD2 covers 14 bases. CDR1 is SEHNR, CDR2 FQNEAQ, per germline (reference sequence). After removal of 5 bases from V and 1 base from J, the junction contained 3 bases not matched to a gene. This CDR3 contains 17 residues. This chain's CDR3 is CASSRTSGGRNTGELFF. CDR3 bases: TGTGCCAGCAGCCGGACTAGCGGGGGGCGGAACACCGGGGAGCTGTTTTTT.

CDR3 protein: CASSEGQIWETQYF. The DNA for the CDR3 is TGTGCCAGCAGTGAGGGGCAGATCTGGGAGACCCAGTACTTC. The chain combines TRBV2 with TRBJ2-5, with D possibly matching TRBD1 (5 bases). The CDR3 contains 14 residues. Germline V CDR1 and CDR2: SNHLY, FYNNEI. Between the trimmed V and J ends, which lost 3 bases and 5 bases, there was a span of 13 bases.

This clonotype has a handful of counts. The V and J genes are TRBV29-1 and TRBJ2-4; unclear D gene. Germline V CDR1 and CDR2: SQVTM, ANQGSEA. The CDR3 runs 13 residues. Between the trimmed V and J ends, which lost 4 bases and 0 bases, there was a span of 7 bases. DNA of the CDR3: TGCAGCGTTGGCACGGAAGCCAAAAACATTCAGTACTTC. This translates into CSVGTEAKNIQYF.

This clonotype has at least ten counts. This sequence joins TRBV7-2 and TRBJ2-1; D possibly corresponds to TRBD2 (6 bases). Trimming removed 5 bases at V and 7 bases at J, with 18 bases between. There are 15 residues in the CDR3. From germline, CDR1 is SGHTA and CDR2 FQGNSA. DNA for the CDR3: TGTGCCAGCAGCCCCCCGGGACTCCTTTTGAATGAGCAGTTCTTC. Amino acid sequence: CASSPPGLLLNEQFF.

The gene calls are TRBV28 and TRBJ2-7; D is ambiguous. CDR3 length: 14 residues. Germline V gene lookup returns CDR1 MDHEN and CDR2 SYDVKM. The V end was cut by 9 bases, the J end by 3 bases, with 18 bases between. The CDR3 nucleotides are TGTGCCAGTACCCTGACACCGTCGGACTACGAGCAGTACTTC. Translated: CASTLTPSDYEQYF. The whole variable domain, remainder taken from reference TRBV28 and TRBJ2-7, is DVKVTQSSRYLVKRTGEKVFLECVQDMDHENMFWYRQDPGLGLRLIYFSYDVKMKEKGDIPEGYSVSREKKERFSLILESASTNQTSMYLCASTLTPSDYEQYFGPGTRLTVT.

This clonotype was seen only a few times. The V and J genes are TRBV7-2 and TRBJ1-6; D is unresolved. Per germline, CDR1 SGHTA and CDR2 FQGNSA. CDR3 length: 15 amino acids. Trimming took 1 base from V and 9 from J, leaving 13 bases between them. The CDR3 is CASSLGSGVGSPLHF. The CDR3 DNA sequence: TGTGCCAGCAGCTTAGGGTCCGGGGTTGGTTCACCCCTCCACTTT.

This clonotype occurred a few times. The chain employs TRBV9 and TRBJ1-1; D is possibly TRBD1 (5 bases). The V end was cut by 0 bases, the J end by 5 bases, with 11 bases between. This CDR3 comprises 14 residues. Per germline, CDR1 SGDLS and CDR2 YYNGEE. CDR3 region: CASSVVQGWTEAFF. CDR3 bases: TGTGCCAGCAGCGTAGTCCAGGGATGGACTGAAGCTTTCTTT.

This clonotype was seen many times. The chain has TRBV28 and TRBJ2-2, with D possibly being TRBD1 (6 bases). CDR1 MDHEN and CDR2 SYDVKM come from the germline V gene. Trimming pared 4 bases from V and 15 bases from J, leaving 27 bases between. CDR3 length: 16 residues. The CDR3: CASSSTAGDFALGVFF. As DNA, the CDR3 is TGTGCCAGCAGTTCCACCGCAGGGGATTTCGCCCTCGGAGTGTTTTTT.

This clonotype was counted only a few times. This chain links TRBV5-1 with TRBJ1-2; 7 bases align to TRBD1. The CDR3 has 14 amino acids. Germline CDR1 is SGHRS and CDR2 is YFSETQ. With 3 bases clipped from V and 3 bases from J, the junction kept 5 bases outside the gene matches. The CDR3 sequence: CASSSTGDYYGYTF. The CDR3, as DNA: TGCGCCAGCAGCTCCACAGGGGACTACTATGGCTACACCTTC.

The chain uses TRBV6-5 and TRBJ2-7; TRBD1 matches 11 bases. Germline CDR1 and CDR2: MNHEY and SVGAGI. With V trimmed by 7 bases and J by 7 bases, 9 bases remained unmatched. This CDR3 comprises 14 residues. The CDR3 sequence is CASNKGQGAREQYF. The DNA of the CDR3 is TGTGCCAGCAACAAAGGACAGGGGGCAAGAGAGCAGTACTTC.

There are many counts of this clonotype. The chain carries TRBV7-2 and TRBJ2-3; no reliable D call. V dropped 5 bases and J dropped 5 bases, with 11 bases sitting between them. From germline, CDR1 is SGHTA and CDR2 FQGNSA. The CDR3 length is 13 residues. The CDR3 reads CASSPFSEDTQYF. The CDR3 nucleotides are TGTGCCAGCAGCCCCTTCTCCGAAGATACGCAGTATTTT.

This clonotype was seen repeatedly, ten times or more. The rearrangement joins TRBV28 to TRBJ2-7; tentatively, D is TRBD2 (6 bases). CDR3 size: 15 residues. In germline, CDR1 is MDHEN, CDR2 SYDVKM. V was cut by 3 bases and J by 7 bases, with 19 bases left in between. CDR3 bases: TGTGCCAGCAGTTTGCTGACCCCCGGAGGGGCAGAGCAGTACTTC. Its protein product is CASSLLTPGGAEQYF.

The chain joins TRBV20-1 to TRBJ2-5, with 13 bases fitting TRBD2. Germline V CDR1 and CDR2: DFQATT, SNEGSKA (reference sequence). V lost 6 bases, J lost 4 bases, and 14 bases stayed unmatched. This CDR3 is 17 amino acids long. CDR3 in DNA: TGCAGTGCAGAATTGGCCTTGACTAGCGGGGGGCTAGAGACCCAGTACTTC. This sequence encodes CSAELALTSGGLETQYF.